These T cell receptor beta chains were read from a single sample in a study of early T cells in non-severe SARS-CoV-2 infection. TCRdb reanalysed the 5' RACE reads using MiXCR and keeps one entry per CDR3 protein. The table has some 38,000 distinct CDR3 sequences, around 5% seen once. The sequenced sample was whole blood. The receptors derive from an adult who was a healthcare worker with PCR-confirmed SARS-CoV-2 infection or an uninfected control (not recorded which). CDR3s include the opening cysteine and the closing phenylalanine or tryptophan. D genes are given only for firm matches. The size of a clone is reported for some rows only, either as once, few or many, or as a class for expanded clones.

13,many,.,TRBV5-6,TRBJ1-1,TGTGCCACCAGCCGGGACCTTAACACTGAAGCTTTCTTT,CATSRDLNTEAFF
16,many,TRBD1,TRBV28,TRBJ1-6,TGTGCCAGCAGTTTAAGGACAGGGGGCAGGAATTCACCCCTCCACTTT,CASSLRTGGRNSPLHF
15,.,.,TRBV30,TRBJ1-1,TGTGCCTCAGACCATGGGGGACATGTGAACACTGAAACTTTCTTT,CASDHGGHVNTETFF
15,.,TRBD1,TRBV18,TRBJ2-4,TGTGCCAGCTCATACACCACAGGGGGCAAAAACATTCAGTACTTC,CASSYTTGGKNIQYF
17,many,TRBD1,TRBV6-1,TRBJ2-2,TGTGCCAGCAGTGCTGACCGGACAGGAAGACGGACCGGGGAGCTGTTTTTT,CASSADRTGRRTGELFF
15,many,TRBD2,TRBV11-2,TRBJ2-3,TGTGCCAGCAGTCCCGGACTAGCGGCCACAGATACGCAGTATTTT,CASSPGLAATDTQYF
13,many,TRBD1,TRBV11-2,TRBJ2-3,TGTGCCAGCTCCAGGGGGCAGAAAGATACGCAGTATTTT,CASSRGQKDTQYF
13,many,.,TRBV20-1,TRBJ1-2,TGCAGTGCTAGAGTCTGGGAAAACTATTGCTACACCTTC,CSARVWENYCYTF
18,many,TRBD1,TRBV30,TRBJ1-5,TGTGCCTGGAGTCCCCGGGACAGGGGGCTGAGTGGCAATCAGCCCCAGCATTTT,CAWSPRDRGLSGNQPQHF
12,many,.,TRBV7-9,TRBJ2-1,TGTGCCAGCAGCTTAGCTTATCCCCACTTGTTCTTC,CASSLAYPHLFF
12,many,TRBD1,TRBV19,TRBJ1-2,TGTGCCAGTAGCCAGATACAGGGGAGCTACACCTTC,CASSQIQGSYTF
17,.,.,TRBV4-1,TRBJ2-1,TGCGCCAGCAGCCAAGTTCTAGGCGGGACCCCCTACAATGAGCAGTTCTTC,CASSQVLGGTPYNEQFF
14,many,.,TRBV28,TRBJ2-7,TGTGCCAGCAGTTTACCCGCCCCGACCTACGAGCAGTACTTC,CASSLPAPTYEQYF
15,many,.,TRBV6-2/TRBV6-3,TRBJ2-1,TGTGCCAGCAGTTACTCGGGGGGGCCGGGTAATGAGCAGTTCTTC,CASSYSGGPGNEQFF
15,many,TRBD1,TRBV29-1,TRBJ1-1,TGCAGCGTCGTAGGGACAGGGGGCTGGAACACTGAAGCTTTCTTT,CSVVGTGGWNTEAFF
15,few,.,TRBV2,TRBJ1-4,TGTGCCAGCATTCCTACCGGACAGAGAGGTGAAAAACTGTTTTTT,CASIPTGQRGEKLFF
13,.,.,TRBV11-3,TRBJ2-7,TGTGCCAGCTCCCTCGGGGAAACCTACGAGCAGTACTTC,CASSLGETYEQYF
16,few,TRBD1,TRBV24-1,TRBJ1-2,TGTGCCACCAGTGACCCATCTCAGGGGGCGGATCATGGCTACACCTTC,CATSDPSQGADHGYTF
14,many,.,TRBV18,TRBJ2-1,TGTGCCAGCTCACCAGCCAGGGTCAGGAGTGAGCAGTTCTTC,CASSPARVRSEQFF
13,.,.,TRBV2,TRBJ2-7,TGTGCCAGCAGTGAAGCGCTTAACTACGAGCAGTACTTC,CASSEALNYEQYF
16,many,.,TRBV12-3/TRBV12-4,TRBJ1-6,TGTGCCACCAGGAGACAAGTCGGTGGTAATAATTCACCCCTCCACTTT,CATRRQVGGNNSPLHF
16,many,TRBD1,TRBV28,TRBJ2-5,TGTGCCAGCAGTTTAGAGTTACAGGGGGTCCAAGAGACCCAGTACTTC,CASSLELQGVQETQYF
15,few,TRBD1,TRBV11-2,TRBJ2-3,TGTGCCAGCAGCCCAACCGGGACAGCGACAGATACGCAGTATTTT,CASSPTGTATDTQYF
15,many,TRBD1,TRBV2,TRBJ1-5,TGTGCCAGCAGCGAACAGACAGGGTTCGTGCAGCCCCAGCATTTT,CASSEQTGFVQPQHF
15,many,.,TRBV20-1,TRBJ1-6,TGCAGTGCTAGAGATGGAGAACAGCTTAATTCACCCCTCCACTTT,CSARDGEQLNSPLHF
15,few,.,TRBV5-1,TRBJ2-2,TGCGCCAGCAGCTTGTCCCCCCGCCAGGCCGGGGAGCTGTTTTTT,CASSLSPRQAGELFF
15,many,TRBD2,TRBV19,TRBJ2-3,TGTGCCAGTAGTCCACGGGCGGGAGCGGCAGATACGCAGTATTTT,CASSPRAGAADTQYF
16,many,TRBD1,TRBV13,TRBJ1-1,TGTGCCAGCAGCCCCCGGACCCAGGGGGGGGACACTGAAGCTTTCTTT,CASSPRTQGGDTEAFF
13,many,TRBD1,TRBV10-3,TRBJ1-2,TGTGCCATCAGGGAGACAGGGGTCCTCGGCTACACCTTC,CAIRETGVLGYTF
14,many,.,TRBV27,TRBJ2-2,TGTGCCAGCAGGATGGGGTCCTTTCCCGGGGAGCTGTTTTTT,CASRMGSFPGELFF
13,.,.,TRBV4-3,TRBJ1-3,TGCGCCAGCAGCCAAGACTCTGGAAACACCATATATTTT,CASSQDSGNTIYF
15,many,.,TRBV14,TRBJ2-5,TGTGCCAGCAGCCCCGGTCGTTTTTGGGGAGAGACCCAGTACTTC,CASSPGRFWGETQYF